The sequence of this T cell receptor (beta chain) was determined in a study of early T cells in non-severe SARS-CoV-2 infection. About the research overall: Unsorted whole blood bulk RNA was sequenced, with unpaired chains.

This clonotype was recorded many times. Tagging with unique molecular identifiers was applied to individual cDNA molecules. Using its own MiXCR run on the 5' RACE reads, TCRdb lists one record per CDR3 protein. The data hold 50,000 to 80,000 distinct CDR3 sequences, with more than 7% observed a single time. Germline V gene lookup returns CDR1 DFQATT and CDR2 SNEGSKA (reference sequence). CDR3 size: 12 residues. Trimming stripped 6 bases from V and 4 bases from J, with 10 bases between. This material consisted of whole blood, taken at baseline. The source is an adult who was a healthcare worker with PCR-confirmed SARS-CoV-2 infection or an uninfected control (not recorded which). This rearrangement joins TRBV20-1 to TRBJ1-5; D might be TRBD1 (5 bases). Here the CDR3 reads CSARTLNQPQHF. CDR3 DNA sequence: TGCAGTGCCCGGACATTAAATCAGCCCCAGCATTTT.